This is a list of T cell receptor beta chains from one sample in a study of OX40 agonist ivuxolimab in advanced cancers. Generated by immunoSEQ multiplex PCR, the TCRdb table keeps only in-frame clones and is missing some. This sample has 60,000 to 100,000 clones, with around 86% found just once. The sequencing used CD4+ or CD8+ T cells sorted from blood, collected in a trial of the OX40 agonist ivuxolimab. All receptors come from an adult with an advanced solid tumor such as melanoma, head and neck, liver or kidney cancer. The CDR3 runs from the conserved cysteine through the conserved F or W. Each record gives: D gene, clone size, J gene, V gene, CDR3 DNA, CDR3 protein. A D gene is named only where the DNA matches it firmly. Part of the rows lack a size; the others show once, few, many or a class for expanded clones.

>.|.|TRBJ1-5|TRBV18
TGTGCCAGCTCACCACAAGGGGCGGGCAATCAGCCCCAGCATTTT
CASSPQGAGNQPQHF
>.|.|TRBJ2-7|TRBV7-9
TGTGCCAGCAGCTTAGACACGACCTACGAGCAGTACTTC
CASSLDTTYEQYF
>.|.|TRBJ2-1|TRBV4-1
TGCGCCAGCAGCCAAGATACCCCGTTTGACTACAATGAGCAGTTCTTC
CASSQDTPFDYNEQFF
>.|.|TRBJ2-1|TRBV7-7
TGTGCCAGCAGCACCCTGGATGGGAATGAGCAGTTCTTC
CASSTLDGNEQFF
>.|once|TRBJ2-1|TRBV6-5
TGTGCCAGCAGTTTCGTCGGGAGTGGTTCCTACAATGAGCAGTTCTTC
CASSFVGSGSYNEQFF
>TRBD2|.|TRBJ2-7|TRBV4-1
TGCGCCAGCAGCCACGGGGGACTAGCGGGAGAGCAGTACTTC
CASSHGGLAGEQYF
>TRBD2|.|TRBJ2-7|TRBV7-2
TGTGCCAGCAGTTATAGCGGGACCGACTACGAGCAGTACTTC
CASSYSGTDYEQYF
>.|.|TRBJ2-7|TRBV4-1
TGCGCCAGCAGCCAAGATAGGGCTTACGAGCAGTACTTC
CASSQDRAYEQYF
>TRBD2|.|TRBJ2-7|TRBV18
TGTGCCAGCTCCGACGGACTAGCGAGTCGTAACGAGCAGTACTTC
CASSDGLASRNEQYF
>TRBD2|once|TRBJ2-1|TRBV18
TGTGCCAGCTCACCGTCTAGCGGCTACAATGAGCAGTTCTTC
CASSPSSGYNEQFF
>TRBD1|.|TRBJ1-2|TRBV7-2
TGTGCCAGCAGCCCCACCGGGACAGGGTATGGCTACACCTTC
CASSPTGTGYGYTF
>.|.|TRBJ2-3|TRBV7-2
TGTGCCAGCAGCTCTGCTAGCACAGATACGCAGTATTTT
CASSSASTDTQYF
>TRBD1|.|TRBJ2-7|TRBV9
TGTGCCAGCAGCGAAGGGACAGGGTTGCTTGAGGAGCAGTACTTC
CASSEGTGLLEEQYF
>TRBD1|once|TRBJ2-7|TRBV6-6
TGTGCCAGCAGAACCCAGGGACAGTCCTACGAGCAGTACTTC
CASRTQGQSYEQYF
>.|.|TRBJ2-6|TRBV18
TGTGCCAGCTCACCGGTAAGCTCTGGGGCCAACGTCCTGACTTTC
CASSPVSSGANVLTF
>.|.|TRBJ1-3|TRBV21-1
TGTGCCAGCAGCAAAGGCGACTGCGTCGCTACCTCTGGAAACACCATATATTTT
CASSKGDCVATSGNTIYF
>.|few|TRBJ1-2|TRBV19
TGTGCCAGTAGTATATGGCAGGGTAAAACTGGCTACACCTTC
CASSIWQGKTGYTF
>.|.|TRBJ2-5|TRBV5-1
TGCGCCAGCAGCTTGGACAGAGAGACCCAGTACTTC
CASSLDRETQYF
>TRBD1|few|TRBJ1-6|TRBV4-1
TGCGCCAGCAGCCAACCTAGGACAGGGCCAACCTCACCCCTCCACTTT
CASSQPRTGPTSPLHF
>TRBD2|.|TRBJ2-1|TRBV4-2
TGTGCCAGCAGCCAAGAGACGGGCGGGAGGGCCGTCAATGAGCAGTTCTTC
CASSQETGGRAVNEQFF
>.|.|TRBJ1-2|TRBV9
TGTGCCAGCAGCGTAGCTGCGGGGGGGGTCTATGGCTACACCTTC
CASSVAAGGVYGYTF
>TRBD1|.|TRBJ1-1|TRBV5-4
TGTGCCAGCAGCCCGCCATTGGGACAGGGGGTGAACACTGAAGCTTTCTTT
CASSPPLGQGVNTEAFF
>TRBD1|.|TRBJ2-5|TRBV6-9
TGTGCCAGCAGTCCCCGGGACAGCAAAGAGACCCAGTACTTC
CASSPRDSKETQYF
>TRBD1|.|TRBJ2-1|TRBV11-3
TGTGCCAGCAGCTTAGGACAGGGTGGCACCTACAATGAGCAGTTCTTC
CASSLGQGGTYNEQFF
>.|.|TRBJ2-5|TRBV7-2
TGTGCCAGCACCAGACATCAGGGTGAGACCCAGTACTTC
CASTRHQGETQYF
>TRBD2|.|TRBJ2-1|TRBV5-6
TGTGCCAGCAGCATCGGCGGACTAGCGGGCTACAATGAGCAGTTCTTC
CASSIGGLAGYNEQFF
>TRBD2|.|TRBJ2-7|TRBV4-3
TGCGCCAGCAGCCAAGATGGGTTAGCGGGATCCGTGCAGTACTTC
CASSQDGLAGSVQYF
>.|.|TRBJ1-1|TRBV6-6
TGTGCCAGCAGTTACTCTTCTGTCACTGAAGCTTTCTTT
CASSYSSVTEAFF
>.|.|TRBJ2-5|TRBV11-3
TGTGCCAGCAGACTGGGGATTGGGGGAGGTGAGACCCAGTACTTC
CASRLGIGGGETQYF
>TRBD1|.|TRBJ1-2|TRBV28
TGTGCCAGCAGCTCGGACAGGTCAGGGGGCTACACCTTC
CASSSDRSGGYTF
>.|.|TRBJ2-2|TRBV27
TGTGCCAGCAGTCCCACCGGCACCGGGGAGCTGTTTTTT
CASSPTGTGELFF
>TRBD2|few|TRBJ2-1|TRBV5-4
TGTGCCAGCAGCTCGTTAACTAGCGACTCACAGTTCTTC
CASSSLTSDSQFF
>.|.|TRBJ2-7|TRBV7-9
TGTGCCAGCAGCTTAAACTACGAGCAGTACTTC
CASSLNYEQYF
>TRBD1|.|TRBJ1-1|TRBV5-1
TGCGCCAGCAGCTCACAGGGGGACACTGAAGCTTTCTTT
CASSSQGDTEAFF
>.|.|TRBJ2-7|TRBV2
TGTGCCAGCAGAAACCGGGACACTTCCTACGAGCAGTACTTC
CASRNRDTSYEQYF
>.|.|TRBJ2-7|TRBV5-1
TGCGCCAGCAGCTTGGCTTACGGGGGGCACTCCTACGAGCAGTACTTC
CASSLAYGGHSYEQYF
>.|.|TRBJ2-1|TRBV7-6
TGTGCCAGCAGCTTAGTGATCGGCGGCCACAATGAGCAGTTCTTC
CASSLVIGGHNEQFF
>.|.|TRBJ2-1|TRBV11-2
TGTGCCAGCAACCCCGACGGCGCTCCGTACAATGAGCAGTTCTTC
CASNPDGAPYNEQFF
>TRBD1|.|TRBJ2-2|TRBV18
TGTGCCAGCTCACCTGTTATATTGACAGGGGGAACCGGGGAGCTGTTTTTT
CASSPVILTGGTGELFF
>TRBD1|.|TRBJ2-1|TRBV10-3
TGTGCCATCAAAATAGGACAGGGTCCGAATGAGCAGTTCTTC
CAIKIGQGPNEQFF
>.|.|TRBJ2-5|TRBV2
TGTGCCAGCACTCTGTACCAAGAGACCCAGTACTTC
CASTLYQETQYF
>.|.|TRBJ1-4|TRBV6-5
TGTGCCAGCAGTTACGATAGTGGATTCACTAATGAAAAACTGTTTTTT
CASSYDSGFTNEKLFF
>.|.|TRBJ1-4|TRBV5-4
TGTGCCAGCAGTACGGGACGTTCAACTAATGAAAAACTGTTTTTT
CASSTGRSTNEKLFF
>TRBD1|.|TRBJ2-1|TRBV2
TGTGCCAGCTTACTCACAGGGGGGAGCTCCTACAATGAGCAGTTCTTC
CASLLTGGSSYNEQFF
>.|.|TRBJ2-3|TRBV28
TGTGCCAGCAGTTTACGGGGTACAGATTGGGATACGCAGTATTTT
CASSLRGTDWDTQYF
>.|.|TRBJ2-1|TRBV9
TGTGCCAGCAGCGTAGCGGCTAGCTACTACAATGAGCAGTTCTTC
CASSVAASYYNEQFF
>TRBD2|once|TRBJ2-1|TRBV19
TGTGCCAGTAGTATGGGGACTAGCGGGAGGAATGAGCAGTTCTTC
CASSMGTSGRNEQFF
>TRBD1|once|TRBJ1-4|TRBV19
TGTGCCAGTAGCCCCGAGAGGACAGGGCGTAATGAAAAACTGTTTTTT
CASSPERTGRNEKLFF
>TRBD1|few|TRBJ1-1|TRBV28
TGTGCCAGCAACACACAGGGGGTTACGATGAACACTGAAGCTTTCTTT
CASNTQGVTMNTEAFF
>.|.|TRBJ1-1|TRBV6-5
TGTGCCAGCGGGGCTGGGACGGCTGGCACTGAAGCTTTCTTT
CASGAGTAGTEAFF
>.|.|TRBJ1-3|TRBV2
TGTGCCAGCAATGGACTACCTGGAAACACCATATATTTT
CASNGLPGNTIYF
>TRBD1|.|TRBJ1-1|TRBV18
TGTGCCAGCTCACCGACAGGGGGAACTGAAGCTTTCTTT
CASSPTGGTEAFF
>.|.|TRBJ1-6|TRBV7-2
TGTGCCAGCCGCCCCAGGGAGATAAATTCACCCCTCCACTTT
CASRPREINSPLHF
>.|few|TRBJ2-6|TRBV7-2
TGTGCCAGCAGCTCAGGGCCTGGGGCCAACGTCCTGACTTTC
CASSSGPGANVLTF